One sample yielded the 8 T cell receptor beta chains listed below, sequenced in a study of early T cells in non-severe SARS-CoV-2 infection. TCRdb reanalysed the 5' RACE reads using MiXCR and keeps one entry per CDR3 protein. The top ten clones hold about 13% of a sample with 30,000 to 40,000 distinct CDR3 sequences, 7% to 7.5% of them seen once. The starting material was whole blood, obtained at baseline. Source of these receptors: an adult who was a healthcare worker with PCR-confirmed SARS-CoV-2 infection or an uninfected control (not recorded which).

This clonotype was observed at least ten times. The chain is built from TRBV27 and TRBJ2-7; tentative D call: TRBD2 (6 bases). The CDR3 sequence is 14 residues long. Germline V gene lookup returns CDR1 MNHEY and CDR2 SMNVEV (reference sequence). Trimming took off 5 bases at V and 5 bases at J, with 16 bases between the two ends. CDR3 in amino acids: CASSPTSSYHEQYF. In DNA, the CDR3 is TGTGCCAGCAGTCCGACTAGTTCTTATCACGAGCAGTACTTC.

This clonotype was found many times. The chain links TRBV4-3 to TRBJ2-7; D might be TRBD1 or TRBD2, each matching 5 bases. The CDR3 has 13 residues. V gave up 0 bases and J gave up 12 bases, with 15 bases separating them. In germline, CDR1 is LGHNA, CDR2 YSLEER. The DNA for the CDR3 is TGCGCCAGCAGCCAAGAAGGTGGGACGCACCGGTACTTC. It yields the protein CASSQEGGTHRYF.

This clonotype was observed many times. This chain connects TRBV7-9 to TRBJ2-1; TRBD2 is a possible D gene (5 bases). The CDR3 sequence is 15 residues long. V was trimmed by 0 bases and J by 3 bases, leaving 9 bases between them. CDR1 and CDR2 from the germline V gene are SEHNR and FQNEAQ (reference sequence). Written as DNA, the CDR3 is TGTGCCAGCAGCTTAGCACTAGGTATCTACAATGAGCAGTTCTTC. This sequence encodes CASSLALGIYNEQFF.

V usage is TRBV28 and J usage is TRBJ2-1, with D perhaps assigned TRBD1 or TRBD2 (5 bases each). The CDR3 is 15 residues long. Per the germline V gene, CDR1 is MDHEN and CDR2 is SYDVKM. V was trimmed by 6 bases and J by 7 bases, leaving 19 bases between them. The CDR3 DNA follows: TGTGCCAGCAGCGCCCAACTCCCGGGGCCGAATGAGCAGTTCTTC. It yields the protein CASSAQLPGPNEQFF.

This clonotype was seen repeatedly, ten times or more. The rearrangement uses TRBV5-1 and TRBJ2-5, with D tentatively TRBD1 (6 bases). Germline V gene sequence: CDR1 SGHRS, CDR2 YFSETQ. V shed 6 bases and J shed 0 bases, with 12 bases lying between them. The CDR3 is 14 residues long. The CDR3 spells CASKTGTNQETQYF. The DNA of the CDR3 is TGCGCCAGCAAGACCGGGACAAACCAAGAGACCCAGTACTTC.

There are many counts of this clonotype. The chain is built from TRBV2 and TRBJ1-5; D gene uncertain. The germline gives CDR1 SNHLY, CDR2 FYNNEI. Trimming removed 2 bases at V and 7 bases at J, with 12 bases between. This CDR3 is built from 14 residues. In DNA, the CDR3 is TGTGCCAGCAGTGAAAGGGAGGGTCGGCAGCCCCAGCATTTT. It is translated as CASSEREGRQPQHF.

The chain employs TRBV11-2 and TRBJ2-3, with 7 bases matching TRBD2. CDR3 length: 18 residues. V lost 2 bases to trimming and J lost 5 bases; unmatched junction nucleotides: 16. The V gene's germline CDR1 is SGHAT and CDR2 FQNNGV. CDR3 in DNA: TGTGCCAGCAGCTTAACGGGGGGACCAGCGGGATCGGGAGATACGCAGTATTTT. This sequence encodes CASSLTGGPAGSGDTQYF.

The table lists this clonotype with many counts. CDR3 coding DNA: TGTGCCAGCAGCTTGGAGTTCACCGGAAACACCATATATTTT. Encoded protein: CASSLEFTGNTIYF. This chain connects TRBV5-5 to TRBJ1-3, with no clear D. CDR3 size: 14 residues. Per germline, CDR1 SGHKS and CDR2 YYEKEE (reference sequence). V was clipped by 0 bases and J by 4 bases, with 8 bases between them.